The 25 T cell receptor beta chains below were found in one sample sequenced in a study of T cells after yellow fever vaccination. TCRdb reanalysed the 5' RACE reads using MiXCR and keeps one entry per CDR3 protein. The sample includes nearly 350,000 distinct CDR3 sequences, 7% to 9% seen only once; the top ten take roughly 15%. Sequencing used PBMCs, obtained approximately 40 days after the first yellow fever vaccination. Source of these receptors: a man aged 18-30 years who received the YFV17D yellow fever vaccine.

This chain links TRBV12-3 or TRBV12-4 with TRBJ1-1; 8 bases line up with TRBD1. V lost 5 bases to trimming and J lost 3 bases; unmatched junction nucleotides: 5. The CDR3 consists of 14 residues. The CDR3 loop reads CASSGQGLHTEAFF. DNA for the CDR3: TGTGCCAGCAGTGGACAGGGCTTGCACACTGAAGCTTTCTTT.

This clonotype was found many times. CDR3 bases: TGTGCCAGCAGCTTTTCCGGGACGAACCCTTACGAGCAGTACTTC. It is translated as CASSFSGTNPYEQYF. This chain joins TRBV7-2 and TRBJ2-7; D possibly uses TRBD1 or TRBD2 (5 bases each). The CDR3 runs to 15 residues. V dropped 3 bases and J dropped 4 bases, with 16 bases sitting between them. The germline V gene has CDR1 SGHTA and CDR2 FQGNSA.

This clonotype showed up many times. The V call is TRBV20-1, the J call TRBJ2-7, with 13 bases identical to TRBD2. The V gene's germline CDR1 is DFQATT and CDR2 SNEGSKA (reference sequence). V was pared by 5 bases and J by 0 bases, with 10 bases of the junction left unmatched. This CDR3 spans 17 amino acids. This CDR3 reads CSAREGTSGAISYEQYF. The CDR3 DNA reads TGCAGTGCTCGGGAGGGGACTAGCGGGGCGATCTCCTACGAGCAGTACTTC.

This chain uses TRBV7-2 with TRBJ2-2; either TRBD1 or TRBD2 may fit D (5 bases each). Trimming removed 7 bases from V and 0 bases from J, with 12 bases in between. The CDR3 spans 15 residues. Germline values: CDR1 SGHTA, CDR2 FQGNSA. Here the CDR3 DNA reads TGTGCCAGCACCCGGGGCGCACCGAACACCGGGGAGCTGTTTTTT. Translating gives CASTRGAPNTGELFF.

The table lists this clonotype with a few counts. The rearrangement links TRBV14 to TRBJ2-5, with 7 nucleotides matching TRBD2. Germline V lookup: CDR1 SGHDN, CDR2 FVKESK. V shed 1 base and J 4 bases; nucleotides not matched to a gene: 6. The CDR3 totals 15 residues. CDR3 coding DNA: TGTGCCAGCAGCCAAGTTGCCAGCGGGGTAGAGACCCAGTACTTC. This gives the protein CASSQVASGVETQYF.

The chain links TRBV12-3 or TRBV12-4 to TRBJ1-4; D not certain. The CDR3 totals 13 residues. The V end lost 3 bases, the J end lost 13 bases, and 15 bases lay between the germline ends. The CDR3 nucleotides are TGTGCCAGCAGTTTCGGGTCACCTCCGAGACTGTTTTTT. This translates into CASSFGSPPRLFF.

This clonotype was counted between two and nine times. The genes are TRBV20-1 and TRBJ1-1; 9 bases line up with TRBD1. Germline V gives CDR1 DFQATT, CDR2 SNEGSKA (reference sequence). This CDR3 is built from 13 residues. After removal of 5 bases from V and 1 base from J, the junction contained 2 bases not matched to a gene. CDR3 bases: TGCAGTGCTTACAGGGGGCAGAACACTGAAGCTTTCTTT. Protein product: CSAYRGQNTEAFF.

This chain uses TRBV20-1 with TRBJ2-7; either TRBD1 or TRBD2 may fit D (5 bases each). Germline assignment: CDR1 DFQATT and CDR2 SNEGSKA (reference sequence). Between the trimmed V and J ends, which lost 0 bases and 2 bases, there was a span of 14 bases. CDR3 length equals 15 residues. The CDR3 protein is CSAREGHWGTYEQYF. The CDR3 bases are TGCAGTGCTAGAGAGGGCCACTGGGGGACCTACGAGCAGTACTTC.

This clonotype turned up a few times. This chain links TRBV7-2 with TRBJ2-4; a possible D gene is TRBD2 (6 bases). The CDR3 consists of 13 residues. Trimming shortened V by 2 bases and J by 15 bases, and 17 bases separated the two germline ends. Germline CDR1 reads SGHTA; CDR2 reads FQGNSA. The CDR3 here is CASSLFLPGVRYF. In nucleotides, the CDR3 is TGTGCCAGCAGCTTATTCCTGCCGGGGGTTCGGTACTTC.

This clonotype was seen a few times. This chain uses TRBV12-3 or TRBV12-4 with TRBJ1-1; 8 bases are shared with TRBD1. CDR3 size: 16 residues. Trimming at V came to 3 bases and at J to 0 bases, leaving 6 bases not matched to a gene. The CDR3 nucleotides are TGTGCCAGCAGTTTTGGGCAGGGGGCCATGAACACTGAAGCTTTCTTT. This codes for CASSFGQGAMNTEAFF.

This clonotype appeared a few times. The chain employs TRBV4-1 and TRBJ1-2; weak D call: TRBD1 (5 bases). V was clipped by 0 bases and J by 8 bases, with 16 bases between them. The CDR3 is 15 amino acids. Germline V gene sequence: CDR1 MGHRA, CDR2 YSYEKL. The CDR3 DNA is TGCGCCAGCAGCCAAGAAGCAGGGCTGAGTTTGGGCTACACCTTC. This encodes CASSQEAGLSLGYTF.

This clonotype came up a few times. This chain uses TRBV5-1 with TRBJ1-1; D is unresolved. Germline V CDR1 and CDR2: SGHRS, YFSETQ. The CDR3 has 15 amino acids. With 0 bases removed from V and 1 base from J, the gap between germline ends came to 10 bases. DNA of the CDR3: TGCGCCAGCAGCTTGGGTAAGATTCCGAACACTGAAGCTTTCTTT. Translated: CASSLGKIPNTEAFF.

V usage is TRBV7-2 and J usage is TRBJ2-1; D call uncertain. The V end lost 7 bases, the J end lost 6 bases, and 13 bases lay between the germline ends. The CDR3 runs to 13 residues. Germline loops: CDR1 SGHTA, CDR2 FQGNSA. The CDR3 region is CASTIPPSNEQFF. The CDR3 nucleotides read TGTGCCAGCACCATCCCGCCCAGCAATGAGCAGTTCTTC. The complete variable domain, with remaining parts taken from reference TRBV7-2 and TRBJ2-1, reads GAGVSQSPSNKVTEKGKDVELRCDPISGHTALYWYRQSLGQGLEFLIYFQGNSAPDKSGLPSDRFSAERTGGSVSTLTIQRTQQEDSAVYLCASTIPPSNEQFFGPGTRLTVL.

V and J are TRBV7-2 and TRBJ2-5; TRBD2 agrees at 9 bases. This CDR3 region has 16 residues. The V gene's germline CDR1 is SGHTA and CDR2 FQGNSA. J lost 5 bases, V lost 3 bases, and 10 bases had no gene match. This CDR3 is CASSFGLRTSVETQYF. CDR3 bases: TGTGCCAGCAGCTTTGGCTTACGGACTAGCGTGGAGACCCAGTACTTC.

This sequence joins TRBV11-2 and TRBJ2-7; no definite D call. V gave up 4 bases and J gave up 6 bases, with 10 bases separating them. Germline V gives CDR1 SGHAT, CDR2 FQNNGV. The CDR3 loop spans 12 amino acids. The CDR3 bases are TGTGCCAGCAGCTCTGAGGTTCCCGAGCAGTACTTC. It is translated as CASSSEVPEQYF.

This clonotype was counted a few times. The rearrangement links TRBV18 to TRBJ2-1, with D perhaps TRBD1 or TRBD2 (6 bases each). From germline, CDR1 is KGHSH and CDR2 LQKENI. The CDR3 is 15 amino acids. Trimming took off 2 bases at V and 6 bases at J, with 14 bases between the two ends. CDR3 region: CASSPNQPGANEQFF. CDR3 sequence (DNA): TGTGCCAGCTCACCAAATCAACCGGGGGCCAATGAGCAGTTCTTC.

The sample holds many counts of this clonotype. This rearrangement joins TRBV19 to TRBJ2-2; possible D gene TRBD2, 6 bases. The CDR3 spans 13 residues. CDR1 LNHDA and CDR2 SQIVND come from the germline V gene (reference sequence). V was trimmed by 2 bases and J by 6 bases, leaving 7 bases between them. CDR3 sequence: CASSIWEAGELFF. The CDR3 DNA sequence: TGTGCCAGTAGTATATGGGAGGCCGGGGAGCTGTTTTTT.

This clonotype was seen a few times. This chain joins TRBV7-2 and TRBJ2-7; D possibly matches TRBD1 or TRBD2 (5 bases each). The CDR3 extends over 12 amino acids. Germline V gene sequence: CDR1 SGHTA, CDR2 FQGNSA. V was pared by 6 bases and J by 3 bases, with 9 bases between. The CDR3 sequence: CASSWDGYEQYV. In nucleotides, the CDR3 is TGTGCCAGCAGTTGGGACGGCTACGAGCAGTACGTC.

Only a few counts were recorded for this clonotype. The chain couples TRBV20-1 to TRBJ2-3, with 7 bases fitting TRBD2. The CDR3 contains 13 residues. Germline CDR1 reads DFQATT; CDR2 reads SNEGSKA (reference sequence). J lost 0 bases, V lost 4 bases, and 1 base had no gene match. The CDR3, as DNA: TGCAGTGCTAATAGCGGGAGCACAGATACGCAGTATTTT. This encodes CSANSGSTDTQYF.

The V and J genes are TRBV7-2 and TRBJ1-5, with a possible D match to TRBD1 (6 bases). The CDR3 length is 16 residues. Germline CDR1 is SGHTA and CDR2 is FQGNSA. The V end was cut by 5 bases, the J end by 9 bases, with 23 bases between. The CDR3 nucleotides are TGTGCCAGCAGCCTACGGGACAATCGCCGAATAGTGCCCCAGCATTTT. It is translated as CASSLRDNRRIVPQHF.

This clonotype was seen only a few times. The chain employs TRBV4-1 and TRBJ1-4; no reliable D call. The V end lost 0 bases, the J end lost 5 bases, and 16 bases lay between the germline ends. Germline V gene data show CDR1 as MGHRA and CDR2 as YSYEKL. This CDR3 contains 17 residues. The CDR3, as DNA: TGCGCCAGCAGCCAAGATATTAAAGCTACTGAAAATGAAAAACTGTTTTTT. Its translation is CASSQDIKATENEKLFF.

This clonotype has just a few counts. The chain has TRBV7-3 and TRBJ2-5, with 7 bases fitting TRBD1. The CDR3 has 15 amino acids. With 1 base clipped from V and 2 bases from J, the junction kept 4 bases outside the gene matches. Germline lookup yields CDR1 SGHTA and CDR2 FQGTGA. The CDR3 protein is CASSLIGGQQETQYF. The CDR3 nucleotides read TGTGCCAGCAGCTTAATAGGGGGACAGCAAGAGACCCAGTACTTC.

Ten or more counts support this clonotype. The CDR3 sequence: CAISGTRDSYGNEKLFF. CDR3 in DNA: TGTGCCATCAGTGGGACCCGGGACAGTTATGGTAATGAAAAACTGTTTTTT. The chain is built from TRBV10-3 and TRBJ1-4; 7 nucleotides match TRBD1. The length of the CDR3 is 17 residues. CDR1 ENHRY and CDR2 SYGVKD come from the germline V gene. V lost 4 bases, J lost 4 bases, and 12 bases stayed unmatched.

This clonotype was recorded many times. The rearrangement uses TRBV6-1 and TRBJ1-5; the D is unclear. CDR3 length: 13 residues. Trimming shortened V by 8 bases and J by 1 base, and 9 bases separated the two germline ends. The V gene's germline CDR1 is MNHNS and CDR2 SASEGT. This CDR3 is CASSPRSNQPQHF. As DNA, the CDR3 is TGTGCCAGCTCACCAAGGAGCAATCAGCCCCAGCATTTT.

This clonotype was counted at least ten times. This chain connects TRBV5-1 to TRBJ2-7; possible D gene TRBD1, 6 bases. The germline V gene encodes CDR1 SGHRS and CDR2 YFSETQ. This CDR3 comprises 14 residues. Trimming pared 3 bases from V and 6 bases from J, leaving 16 bases between. The CDR3 DNA is TGCGCCAGCAGCTGGGACACAACCACGGGCGAGCAGTACTTC. Its translation is CASSWDTTTGEQYF.